These T cell receptor beta chains were read from a single sample in a study of shared clonotypes between healthy human individuals. Data came from immunoSEQ multiplex PCR; TCRdb stores just in-frame clones and leaves some out. The table shows 470,000 or so clones, with 70% to 85% occurring only once. Sequenced: PBMCs. Receptor source: a woman between 40 and 55 years old in good health. Some clones in this sample may be carry-over from other donors' samples. The CDR3 runs from the conserved cysteine through the conserved F or W. Each record gives: J gene, D gene, V gene, clone size, CDR3 protein, CDR3 DNA. The D gene is left open where the match is weak. Size is stated for part of the rows, as once, few or many counts, or as a class when the clone is expanded.

>TRBJ2-7|NA|TRBV30|NA
CAWWKFSYEQYF
TGTGCCTGGTGGAAATTCTCCTACGAGCAGTACTTC
>TRBJ2-7|TRBD2|TRBV6-5|many
CASSYSSGSSSYEQYF
TGTGCCAGCAGTTACTCTAGCGGGAGTAGCTCCTACGAGCAGTACTTC
>TRBJ2-1|TRBD2|TRBV28|once
CASSLWLAGPNEQFF
TGTGCCAGCAGTTTATGGCTAGCGGGGCCTAATGAGCAGTTCTTC
>TRBJ2-1|TRBD1|TRBV25-1|few
CATYGQGGYNEQFF
TGTGCCACCTACGGACAGGGTGGTTACAATGAGCAGTTCTTC
>TRBJ1-5|TRBD1|TRBV6-6|once
CASNNRGSNQPQHF
TGTGCCAGTAATAACAGGGGAAGCAATCAGCCCCAGCATTTT
>TRBJ2-1|TRBD1|TRBV5-4|NA
CASSWGRDSSYNEQFF
TGTGCCAGCAGCTGGGGCCGGGACAGCTCCTACAATGAGCAGTTCTTC
>TRBJ2-7|TRBD1|TRBV7-9|NA
CASSRGQGYEQYF
TGTGCCAGCAGCAGGGGACAGGGCTACGAGCAGTACTTC
>TRBJ2-5|NA|TRBV2|few
CASSFTETQYF
TGTGCCAGCAGTTTCACAGAGACCCAGTACTTC
>TRBJ2-3|NA|TRBV5-1|NA
CASSLGRIDTQYF
TGCGCCAGCAGCTTGGGCCGTATAGATACGCAGTATTTT
>TRBJ2-7|TRBD1|TRBV28|NA
CASKDRVGSYEQYF
TGTGCCAGCAAAGACAGGGTAGGCTCCTACGAGCAGTACTTC
>TRBJ2-7|TRBD2|TRBV7-8|NA
CASSAQTGRRTSDDRNSYEQYF
TGTGCCAGCAGCGCGCAAACTGGACGACGGACTAGCGATGATCGGAACTCCTACGAGCAGTACTTC
>TRBJ2-7|NA|TRBV7-2|NA
CASSLSLAYEQYF
TGTGCCAGCAGCTTATCCCTAGCCTACGAGCAGTACTTC
>TRBJ1-5|TRBD1|TRBV19|NA
CASSINPRTGGFGNQPQHF
TGTGCCAGTAGTATTAATCCTAGGACAGGAGGGTTCGGCAATCAGCCCCAGCATTTT
>TRBJ1-1|TRBD1|TRBV29-1|NA
CSISPVGQGATEAFF
TGCAGCATTTCCCCCGTGGGACAGGGGGCCACTGAAGCTTTCTTT
>TRBJ2-1|NA|TRBV7-2|many
CASGGPNTDEQFF
TGTGCCAGCGGGGGACCAAATACGGATGAGCAGTTCTTC
>TRBJ1-4|NA|TRBV29-1|NA
CSVAGGNEKLFF
TGCAGCGTTGCCGGGGGTAATGAAAAACTGTTTTTT
>TRBJ1-2|NA|TRBV2|NA
CASTTEAGHPNYGYTF
TGTGCCAGCACTACAGAGGCCGGACACCCGAACTATGGCTACACCTTC
>TRBJ2-7|NA|TRBV13|NA
CASSLVPDPEQYF
TGTGCCAGCAGCTTAGTTCCGGATCCCGAGCAGTACTTC
>TRBJ2-2|NA|TRBV7-8|once
CASSLVPGDTGELFF
TGTGCCAGCAGCTTAGTACCAGGGGACACCGGGGAGCTGTTTTTT
>TRBJ2-6|NA|TRBV4-2|NA
CASSEPHSASSGANVLTF
TGTGCCAGCAGCGAGCCCCACTCGGCCAGTTCTGGGGCCAACGTCCTGACTTTC
>TRBJ2-3|NA|TRBV12-2|NA
CASRLEAWAASRGSTDTQYF
TGTGCAAGTCGCTTAGAGGCGTGGGCGGCCTCACGGGGTAGCACAGATACGCAGTATTTT
>TRBJ1-1|NA|TRBV7-9|NA
CASSLAWGGIRVNTEAFF
TGTGCCAGCAGCTTAGCGTGGGGGGGAATAAGAGTGAACACTGAAGCTTTCTTT
>TRBJ2-1|NA|TRBV5-3|NA
CARSLAPGRYAFF
TGTGCCAGAAGCTTGGCCCCCGGCAGGTATGCGTTCTTC